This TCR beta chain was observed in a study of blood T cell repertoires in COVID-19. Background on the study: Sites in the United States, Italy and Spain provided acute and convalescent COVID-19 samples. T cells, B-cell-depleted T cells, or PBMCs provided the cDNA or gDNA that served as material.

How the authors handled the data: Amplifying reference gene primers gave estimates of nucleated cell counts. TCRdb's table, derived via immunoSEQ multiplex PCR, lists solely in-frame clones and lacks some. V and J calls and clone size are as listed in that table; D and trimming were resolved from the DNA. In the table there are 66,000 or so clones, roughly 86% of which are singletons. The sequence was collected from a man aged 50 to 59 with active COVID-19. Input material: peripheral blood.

The CDR3 spells CASSAGASNRVAHSGYTF. The CDR3 DNA is TGCGCCAGCAGCGCCGGAGCCTCAAACAGGGTGGCCCATAGTGGCTACACCTTC. The V gene is TRBV5-1, the J gene TRBJ1-2; TRBD1 is a possible D gene (6 bases). V gave up 4 bases and J gave up 7 bases, with 29 bases separating them. CDR1 and CDR2 (germline): SGHRS, YFSETQ. CDR3 length: 18 amino acids.